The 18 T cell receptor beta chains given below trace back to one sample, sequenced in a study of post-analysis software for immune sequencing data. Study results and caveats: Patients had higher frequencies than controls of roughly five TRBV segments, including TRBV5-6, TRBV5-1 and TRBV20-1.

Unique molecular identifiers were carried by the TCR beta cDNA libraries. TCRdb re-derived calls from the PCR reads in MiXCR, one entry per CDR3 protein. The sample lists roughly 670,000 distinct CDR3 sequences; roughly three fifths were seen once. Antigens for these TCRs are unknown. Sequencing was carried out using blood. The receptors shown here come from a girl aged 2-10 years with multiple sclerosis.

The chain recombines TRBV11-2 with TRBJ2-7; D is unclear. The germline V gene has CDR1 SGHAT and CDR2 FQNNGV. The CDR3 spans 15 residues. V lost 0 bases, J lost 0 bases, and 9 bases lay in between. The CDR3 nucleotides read TGTGCCAGCAGCTTAGATCTAAGTCCCTCCTACGAGCAGTACTTC. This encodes CASSLDLSPSYEQYF.

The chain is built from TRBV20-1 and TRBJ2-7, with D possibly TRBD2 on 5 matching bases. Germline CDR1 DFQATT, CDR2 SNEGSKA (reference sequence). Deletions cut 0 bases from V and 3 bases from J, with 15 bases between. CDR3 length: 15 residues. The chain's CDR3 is CSAREGSRGYYEQYF. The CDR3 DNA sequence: TGCAGTGCTAGAGAAGGTTCTCGCGGGTACTACGAGCAGTACTTC.

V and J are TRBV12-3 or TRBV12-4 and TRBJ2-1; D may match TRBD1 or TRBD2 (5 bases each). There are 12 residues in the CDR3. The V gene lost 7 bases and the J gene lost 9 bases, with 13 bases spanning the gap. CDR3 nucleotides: TGTGCCAGCACCCTCCCGGGACGTGAGCAGTTCTTC. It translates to CASTLPGREQFF.

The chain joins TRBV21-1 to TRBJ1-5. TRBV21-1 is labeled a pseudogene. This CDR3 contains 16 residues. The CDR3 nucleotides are TGTGCCAGCAGCACTCCGGGAGGCGGGATGAATCAGCCCCAGCATTTT. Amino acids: CASSTPGGGMNQPQHF.

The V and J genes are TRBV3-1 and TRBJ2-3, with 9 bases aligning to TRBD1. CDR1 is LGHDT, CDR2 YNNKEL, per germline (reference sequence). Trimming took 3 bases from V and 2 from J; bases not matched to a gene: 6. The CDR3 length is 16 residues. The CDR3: CASSHSGQGSTDTQYF. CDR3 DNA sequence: TGTGCCAGCAGCCATTCCGGACAGGGGTCCACAGATACGCAGTATTTT.

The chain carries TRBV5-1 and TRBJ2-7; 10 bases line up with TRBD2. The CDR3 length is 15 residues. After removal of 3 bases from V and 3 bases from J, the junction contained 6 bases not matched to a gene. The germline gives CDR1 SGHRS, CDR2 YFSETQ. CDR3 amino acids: CASSSGTSDYYEQYF. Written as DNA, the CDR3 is TGCGCCAGCAGCTCCGGGACTAGCGATTACTACGAGCAGTACTTC.

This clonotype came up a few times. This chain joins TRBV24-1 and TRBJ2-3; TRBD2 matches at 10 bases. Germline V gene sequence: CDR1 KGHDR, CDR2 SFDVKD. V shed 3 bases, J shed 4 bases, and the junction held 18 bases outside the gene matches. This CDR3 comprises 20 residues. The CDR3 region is CATSDPTPTLAGGPPDTQYF. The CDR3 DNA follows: TGTGCCACCAGTGATCCCACACCGACCTTAGCGGGGGGACCGCCAGATACGCAGTATTTT.

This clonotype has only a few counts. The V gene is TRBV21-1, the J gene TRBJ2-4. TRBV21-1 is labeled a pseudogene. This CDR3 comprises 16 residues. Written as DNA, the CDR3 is TGTGCCAGCAGTTTCCGGACCGAGCCAGCCAAAAACATTCAGTACTTC. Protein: CASSFRTEPAKNIQYF.

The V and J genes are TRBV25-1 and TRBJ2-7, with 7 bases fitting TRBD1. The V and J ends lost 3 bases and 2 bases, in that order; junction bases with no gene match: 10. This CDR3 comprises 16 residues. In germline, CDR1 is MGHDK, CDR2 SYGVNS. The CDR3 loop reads CASSEEKSGGAYEQYF. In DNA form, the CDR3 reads TGTGCCAGCAGTGAGGAAAAGTCAGGGGGTGCCTACGAGCAGTACTTC.

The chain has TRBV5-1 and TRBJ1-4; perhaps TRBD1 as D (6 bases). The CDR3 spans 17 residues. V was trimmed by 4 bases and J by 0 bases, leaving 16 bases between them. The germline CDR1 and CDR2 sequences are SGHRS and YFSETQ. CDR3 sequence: CASSAQGQLATNEKLFF. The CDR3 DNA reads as TGCGCCAGCAGCGCACAGGGTCAGTTAGCAACTAATGAAAAACTGTTTTTT.

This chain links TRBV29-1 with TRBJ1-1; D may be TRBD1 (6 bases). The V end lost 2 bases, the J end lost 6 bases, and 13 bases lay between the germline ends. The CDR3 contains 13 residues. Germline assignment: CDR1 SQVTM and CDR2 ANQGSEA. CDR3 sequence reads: CSVESTGISEAFF. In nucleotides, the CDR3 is TGCAGCGTTGAAAGCACAGGGATATCTGAAGCTTTCTTT.

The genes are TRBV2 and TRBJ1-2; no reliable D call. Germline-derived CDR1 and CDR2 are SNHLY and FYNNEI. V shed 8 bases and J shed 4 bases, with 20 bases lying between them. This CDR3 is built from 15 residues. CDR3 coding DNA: TGTGCCAGCGGTCAGGACGGACGGGATGCCTATGGCTACACCTTC. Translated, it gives CASGQDGRDAYGYTF.

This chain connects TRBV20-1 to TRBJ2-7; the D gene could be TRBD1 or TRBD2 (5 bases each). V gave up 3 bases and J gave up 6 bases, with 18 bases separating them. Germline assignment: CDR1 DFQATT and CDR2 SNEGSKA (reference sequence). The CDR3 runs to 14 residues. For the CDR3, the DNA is TGCAGTGCTAGGGACTGGGGACGACTGCGCGAGCAGTACTTC. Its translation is CSARDWGRLREQYF.

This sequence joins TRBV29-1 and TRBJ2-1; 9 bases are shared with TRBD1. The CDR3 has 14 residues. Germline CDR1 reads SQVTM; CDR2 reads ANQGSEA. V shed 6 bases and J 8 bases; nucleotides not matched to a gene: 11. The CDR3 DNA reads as TGCAGCGTGGCGGGACAGGGCCTCGGACATGAGCAGTTCTTC. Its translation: CSVAGQGLGHEQFF.

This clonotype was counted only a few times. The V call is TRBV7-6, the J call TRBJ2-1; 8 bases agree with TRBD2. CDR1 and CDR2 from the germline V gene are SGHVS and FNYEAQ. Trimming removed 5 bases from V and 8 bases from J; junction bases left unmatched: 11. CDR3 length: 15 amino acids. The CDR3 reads CASSASGGTGDEQFF. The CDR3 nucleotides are TGTGCCAGCAGCGCGAGCGGGGGCACGGGGGATGAGCAGTTCTTC.

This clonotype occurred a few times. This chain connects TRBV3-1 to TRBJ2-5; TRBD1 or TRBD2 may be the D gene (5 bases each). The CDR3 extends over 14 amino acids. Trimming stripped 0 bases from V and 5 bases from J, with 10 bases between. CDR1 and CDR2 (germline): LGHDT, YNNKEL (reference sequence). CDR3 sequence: CASSQDGAGETQYF. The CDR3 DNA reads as TGTGCCAGCAGCCAAGACGGGGCAGGGGAGACCCAGTACTTC.

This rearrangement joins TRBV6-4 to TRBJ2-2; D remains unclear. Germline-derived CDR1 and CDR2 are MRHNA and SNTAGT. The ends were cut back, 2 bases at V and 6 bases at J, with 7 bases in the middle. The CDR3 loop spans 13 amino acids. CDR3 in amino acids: CASSDRDAGELFF. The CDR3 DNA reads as TGTGCCAGCAGTGACAGGGATGCCGGGGAGCTGTTTTTT.

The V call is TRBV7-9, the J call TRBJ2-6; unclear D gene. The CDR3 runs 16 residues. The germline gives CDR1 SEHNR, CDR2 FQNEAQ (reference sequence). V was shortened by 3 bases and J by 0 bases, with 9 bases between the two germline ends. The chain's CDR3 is CASSFSAISGANVLTF. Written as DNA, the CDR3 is TGTGCCAGCAGCTTTTCGGCGATCTCTGGGGCCAACGTCCTGACTTTC.